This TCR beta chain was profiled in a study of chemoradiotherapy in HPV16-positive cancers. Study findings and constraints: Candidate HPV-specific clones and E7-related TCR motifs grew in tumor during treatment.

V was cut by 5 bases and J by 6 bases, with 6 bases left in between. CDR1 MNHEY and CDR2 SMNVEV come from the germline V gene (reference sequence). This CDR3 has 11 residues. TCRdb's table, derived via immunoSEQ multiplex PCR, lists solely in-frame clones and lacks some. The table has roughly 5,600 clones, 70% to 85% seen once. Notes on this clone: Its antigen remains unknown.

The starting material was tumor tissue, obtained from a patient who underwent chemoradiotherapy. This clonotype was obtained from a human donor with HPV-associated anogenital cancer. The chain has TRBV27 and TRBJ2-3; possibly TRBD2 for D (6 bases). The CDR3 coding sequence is TGTGCCAGCAGTAGCGGGGATACGCAGTATTTT. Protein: CASSSGDTQYF.